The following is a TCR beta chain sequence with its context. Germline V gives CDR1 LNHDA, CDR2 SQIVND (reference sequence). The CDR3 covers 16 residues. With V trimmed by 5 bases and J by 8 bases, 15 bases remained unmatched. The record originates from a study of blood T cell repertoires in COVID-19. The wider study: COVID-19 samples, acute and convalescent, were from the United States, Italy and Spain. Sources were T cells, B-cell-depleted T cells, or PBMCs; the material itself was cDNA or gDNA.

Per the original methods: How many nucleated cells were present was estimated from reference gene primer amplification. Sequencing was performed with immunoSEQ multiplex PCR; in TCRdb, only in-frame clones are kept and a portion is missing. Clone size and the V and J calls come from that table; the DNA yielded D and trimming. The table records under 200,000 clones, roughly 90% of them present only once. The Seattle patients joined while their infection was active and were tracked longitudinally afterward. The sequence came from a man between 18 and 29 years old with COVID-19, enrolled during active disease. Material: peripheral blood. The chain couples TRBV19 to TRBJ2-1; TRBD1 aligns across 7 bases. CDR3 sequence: CASSPGKTGWSDEQFF. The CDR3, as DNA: TGTGCCAGTAGTCCCGGGAAGACAGGGTGGAGCGATGAGCAGTTCTTC.